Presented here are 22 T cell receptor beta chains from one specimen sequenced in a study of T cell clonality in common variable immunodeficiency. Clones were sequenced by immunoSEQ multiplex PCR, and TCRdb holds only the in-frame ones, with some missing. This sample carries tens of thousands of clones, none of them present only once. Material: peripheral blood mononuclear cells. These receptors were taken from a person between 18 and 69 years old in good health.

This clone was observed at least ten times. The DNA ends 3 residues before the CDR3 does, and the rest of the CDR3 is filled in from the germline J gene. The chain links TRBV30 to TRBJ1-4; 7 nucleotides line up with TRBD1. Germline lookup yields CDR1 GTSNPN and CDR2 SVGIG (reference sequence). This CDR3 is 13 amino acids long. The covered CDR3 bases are TGTGCCTGGACCTATATACAGGGGACGGAA. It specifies CAWTYIQGTE. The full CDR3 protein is CAWTYIQGTELFF.

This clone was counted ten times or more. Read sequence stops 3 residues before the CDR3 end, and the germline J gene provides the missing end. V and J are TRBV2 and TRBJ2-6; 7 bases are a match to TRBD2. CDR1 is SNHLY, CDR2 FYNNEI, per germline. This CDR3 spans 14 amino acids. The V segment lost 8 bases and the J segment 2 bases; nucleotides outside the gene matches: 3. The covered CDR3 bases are TGTGCCAGCTGGGGGGGGGCTGGGGCCAACGTC. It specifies CASWGGAGANV. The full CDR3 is CASWGGAGANVLTF.

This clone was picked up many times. This CDR3 reads CASSSQQGAEAFF. CDR3 bases read: TGTGCCAGCAGCTCACAGCAGGGCGCTGAA. The chain combines TRBV11-3 with TRBJ1-1, with D possibly being TRBD1 (5 bases). The CDR3 goes on 3 residues after the read ends, and that part is filled in from the germline J gene. Trimming removed 4 bases at V and 6 bases at J, with 12 bases between. Per germline, CDR1 SGHNT and CDR2 YENEEA. This CDR3 contains 13 residues.

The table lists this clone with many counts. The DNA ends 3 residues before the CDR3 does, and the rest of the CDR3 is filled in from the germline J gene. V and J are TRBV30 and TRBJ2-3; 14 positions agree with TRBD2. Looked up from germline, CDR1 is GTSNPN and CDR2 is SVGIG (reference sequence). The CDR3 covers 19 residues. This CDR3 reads CAWSVIRTSGGKGQETQYF. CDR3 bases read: TGTGCCTGGAGTGTAATCAGGACTAGCGGGGGGAAGGGCCAAGAGACG.

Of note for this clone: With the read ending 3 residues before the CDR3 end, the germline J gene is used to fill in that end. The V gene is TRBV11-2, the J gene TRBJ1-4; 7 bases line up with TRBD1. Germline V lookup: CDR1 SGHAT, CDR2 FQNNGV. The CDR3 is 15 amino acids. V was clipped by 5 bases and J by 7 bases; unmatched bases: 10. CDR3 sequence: CASSPSTGMGEKLFF. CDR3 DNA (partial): TGTGCCAGCAGCCCCTCGACAGGGATGGGTGAAAAA.

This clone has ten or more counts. The DNA read from the CDR3 is TGTGCCAGCAGCTACCACAGGGTAGCTAACTATGGC. Protein sequence: CASSYHRVANYG. The complete CDR3 protein is CASSYHRVANYGYTF. The V and J genes are TRBV6-2 or TRBV6-3 and TRBJ1-2; perhaps TRBD1 as D (6 bases). Read sequence stops 3 residues before the CDR3 end, and the germline J gene provides the missing end. The CDR3 is 15 amino acids. Germline V CDR1 and CDR2: MNHEY, SVGEGT. Trimming cost V 6 bases and J 0 bases, with 14 bases left between them.

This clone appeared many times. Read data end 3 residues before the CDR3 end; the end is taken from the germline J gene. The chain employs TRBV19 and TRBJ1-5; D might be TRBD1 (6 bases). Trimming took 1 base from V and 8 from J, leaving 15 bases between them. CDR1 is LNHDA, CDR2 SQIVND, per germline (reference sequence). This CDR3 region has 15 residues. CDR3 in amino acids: CASSIAGTKGEPQHF. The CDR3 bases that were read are TGTGCCAGTAGTATAGCGGGGACAAAGGGAGAGCCC.

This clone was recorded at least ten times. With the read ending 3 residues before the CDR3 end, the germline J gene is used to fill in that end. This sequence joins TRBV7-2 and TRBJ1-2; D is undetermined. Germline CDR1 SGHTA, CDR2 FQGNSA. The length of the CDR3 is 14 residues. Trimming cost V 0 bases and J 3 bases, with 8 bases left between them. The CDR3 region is CASSLASGDYGYTF. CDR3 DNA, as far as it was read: TGTGCCAGCAGCTTAGCCTCAGGCGACTATGGC.

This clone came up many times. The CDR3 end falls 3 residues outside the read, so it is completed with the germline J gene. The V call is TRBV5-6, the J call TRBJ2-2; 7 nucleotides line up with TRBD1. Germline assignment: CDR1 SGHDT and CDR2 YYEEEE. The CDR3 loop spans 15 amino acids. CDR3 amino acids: CASSWAGTVNEKLFF. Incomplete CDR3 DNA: TGTGCCAGCAGCTGGGCCGGGACAGTAAATGAAAAG.

The DNA read from the CDR3 is TGTGCCAGCAGCTTGCAGTTCGCTGGAAACACC. It translates to CASSLQFAGNT. The complete CDR3 reads CASSLQFAGNTIYF. This chain uses TRBV7-2 with TRBJ1-3; D not resolved. The read comes to an end 3 residues before the CDR3 does, leaving the germline J gene to fill in the end. The CDR3 is 14 amino acids. Germline CDR1 is SGHTA and CDR2 is FQGNSA. V was pared by 3 bases and J by 2 bases, with 8 bases between.

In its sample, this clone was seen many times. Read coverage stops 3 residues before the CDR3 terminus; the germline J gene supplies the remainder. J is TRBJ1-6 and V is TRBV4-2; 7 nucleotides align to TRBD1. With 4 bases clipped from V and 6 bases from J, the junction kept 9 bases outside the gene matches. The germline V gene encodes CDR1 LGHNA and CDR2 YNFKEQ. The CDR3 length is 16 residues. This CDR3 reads CASSLEAGTANSPLHF. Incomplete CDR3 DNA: TGTGCCAGCAGCCTTGAGGCTGGGACAGCTAATTCACCC.

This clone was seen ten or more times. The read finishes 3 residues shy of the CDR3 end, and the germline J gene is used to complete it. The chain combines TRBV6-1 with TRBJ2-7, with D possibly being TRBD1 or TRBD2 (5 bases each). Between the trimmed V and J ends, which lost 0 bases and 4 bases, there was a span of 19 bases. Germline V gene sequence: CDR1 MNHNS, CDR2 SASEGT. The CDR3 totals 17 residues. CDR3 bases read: TGTGCCAGCAGTGAAGCGGTGTATCTCAGGGAGACGTACGAG. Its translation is CASSEAVYLRETYE. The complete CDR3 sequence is CASSEAVYLRETYEQYF.

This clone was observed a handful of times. The CDR3 is CASSEAETSSYDYTF. The sequenced CDR3 bases are TGTGCCAGCAGTGAAGCGGAGACTAGCTCCTACGAC. The rearrangement links TRBV6-1 to TRBJ1-2; D is unclear. The CDR3 is cut off 3 residues early in the read; its end comes from the germline J gene. CDR1 and CDR2 (germline): MNHNS, SASEGT. The CDR3 contains 15 residues.

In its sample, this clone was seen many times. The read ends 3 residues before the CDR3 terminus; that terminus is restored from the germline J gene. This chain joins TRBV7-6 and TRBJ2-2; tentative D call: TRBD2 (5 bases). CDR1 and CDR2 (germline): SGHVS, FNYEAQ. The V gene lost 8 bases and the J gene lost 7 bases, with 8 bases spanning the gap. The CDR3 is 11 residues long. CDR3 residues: CASGEGGELFF. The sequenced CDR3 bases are TGTGCCAGCGGTGAGGGCGGGGAG.

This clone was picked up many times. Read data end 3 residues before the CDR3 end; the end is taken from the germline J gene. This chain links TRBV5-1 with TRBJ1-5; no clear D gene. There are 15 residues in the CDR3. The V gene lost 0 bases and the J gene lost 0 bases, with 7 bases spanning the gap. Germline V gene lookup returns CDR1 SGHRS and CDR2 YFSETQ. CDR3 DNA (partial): TGCGCCAGCAGCTTGGGCCAGTATAGCAATCAGCCC. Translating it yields CASSLGQYSNQP. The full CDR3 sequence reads CASSLGQYSNQPQHF.

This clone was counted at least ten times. Here the CDR3 reads CAIKPTGRDGYTF. Incomplete CDR3 DNA: TGTGCCATCAAACCTACAGGGCGGGATGGC. This chain links TRBV10-3 with TRBJ1-2; maybe TRBD1 (6 bases). Read sequence stops 3 residues before the CDR3 end, and the germline J gene provides the missing end. This CDR3 region has 13 residues. The germline V gene encodes CDR1 ENHRY and CDR2 SYGVKD. Trimming cost V 7 bases and J 6 bases, with 15 bases left between them.

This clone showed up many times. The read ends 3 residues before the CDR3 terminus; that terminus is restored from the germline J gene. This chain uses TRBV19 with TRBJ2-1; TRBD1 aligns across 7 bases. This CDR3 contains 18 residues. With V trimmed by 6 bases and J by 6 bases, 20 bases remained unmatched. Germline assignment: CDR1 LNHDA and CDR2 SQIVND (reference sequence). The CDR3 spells CASRRGGWDSPTGNEQFF. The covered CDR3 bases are TGTGCCAGTAGGAGGGGCGGTTGGGACAGCCCAACGGGCAATGAG.

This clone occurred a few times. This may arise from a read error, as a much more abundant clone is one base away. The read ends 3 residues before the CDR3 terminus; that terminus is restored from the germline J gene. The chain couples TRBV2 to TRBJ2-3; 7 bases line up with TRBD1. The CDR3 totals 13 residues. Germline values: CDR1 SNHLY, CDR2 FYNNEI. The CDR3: CASDEGARGPQYF. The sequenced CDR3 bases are TGTGCCAGCGACGAGGGGGCTCGTGGGCCG.

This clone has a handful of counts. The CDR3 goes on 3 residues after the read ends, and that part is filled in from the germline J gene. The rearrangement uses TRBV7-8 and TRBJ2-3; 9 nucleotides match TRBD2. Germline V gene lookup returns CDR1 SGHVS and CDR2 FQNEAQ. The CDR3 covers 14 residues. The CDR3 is CASSLSGGQETQYF. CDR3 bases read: TGTGCCAGCAGTCTTAGCGGGGGCCAAGAGACG.

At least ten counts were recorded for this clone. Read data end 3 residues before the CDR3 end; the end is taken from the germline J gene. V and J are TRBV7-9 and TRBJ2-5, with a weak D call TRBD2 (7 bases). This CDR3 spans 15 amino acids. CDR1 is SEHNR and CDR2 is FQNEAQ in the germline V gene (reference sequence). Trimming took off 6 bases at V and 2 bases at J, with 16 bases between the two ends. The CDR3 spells CASRGGLSTQETQYF. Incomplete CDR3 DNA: TGTGCCAGCAGGGGGGGGCTATCTACACAAGAGACC. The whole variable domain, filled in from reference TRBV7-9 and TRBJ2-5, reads DTGVSQNPRHKITKRGQNVTFRCDPISEHNRLYWYRQTLGQGPEFLTYFQNEAQLEKSRLLSDRFSAERPKGSFSTLEIQRTEQGDSAMYLCASRGGLSTQETQYFGPGTRLLVL.

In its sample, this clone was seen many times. Here the CDR3 reads CAISESSGNMNTEAFF. CDR3 DNA (partial): TGTGCCATCAGTGAGTCGTCAGGGAACATGAACACTGAA. The chain recombines TRBV10-3 with TRBJ1-1, with a tentative D call TRBD1 (5 bases). Sequencing ends 3 residues short of the CDR3 end; the germline J gene provides the rest. The germline CDR1 and CDR2 sequences are ENHRY and SYGVKD. V lost 0 bases and J 0 bases, leaving 11 bases between the germline ends. The CDR3 has 16 residues.

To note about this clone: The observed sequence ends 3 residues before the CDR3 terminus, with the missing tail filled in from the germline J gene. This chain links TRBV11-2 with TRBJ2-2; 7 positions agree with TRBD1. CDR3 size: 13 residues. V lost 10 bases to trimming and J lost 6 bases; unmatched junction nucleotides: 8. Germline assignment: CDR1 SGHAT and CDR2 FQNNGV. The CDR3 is CATRDRAPGELFF. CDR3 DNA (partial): TGTGCCACCCGTGACAGGGCGCCCGGGGAG.